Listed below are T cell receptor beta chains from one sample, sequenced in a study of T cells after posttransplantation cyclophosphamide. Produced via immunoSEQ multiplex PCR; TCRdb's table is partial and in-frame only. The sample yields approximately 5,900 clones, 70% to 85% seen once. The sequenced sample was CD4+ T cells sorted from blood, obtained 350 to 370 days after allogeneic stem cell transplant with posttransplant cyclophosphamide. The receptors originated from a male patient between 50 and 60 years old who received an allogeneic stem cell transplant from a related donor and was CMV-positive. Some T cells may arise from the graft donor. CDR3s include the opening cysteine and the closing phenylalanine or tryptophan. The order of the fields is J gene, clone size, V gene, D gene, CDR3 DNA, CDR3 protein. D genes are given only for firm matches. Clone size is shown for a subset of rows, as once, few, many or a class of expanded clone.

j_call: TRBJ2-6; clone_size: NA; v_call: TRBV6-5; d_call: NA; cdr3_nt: TGTGCCAGCAGGAGGGATACCTCTGGGGCCAACGTCCTGACTTTC; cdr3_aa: CASRRDTSGANVLTF
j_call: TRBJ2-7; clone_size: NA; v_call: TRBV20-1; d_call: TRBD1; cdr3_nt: TGCAGTGCTGGACAGGGGATCGAGCAGTACTTC; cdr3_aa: CSAGQGIEQYF
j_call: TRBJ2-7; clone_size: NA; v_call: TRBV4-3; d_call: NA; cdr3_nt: TGCGCCAGCAGCCGATATATAGAGGACAGCGCCTACGAGCAGTACTTC; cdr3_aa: CASSRYIEDSAYEQYF
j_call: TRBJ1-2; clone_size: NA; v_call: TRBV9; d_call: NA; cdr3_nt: TGTGCCAGCAGCGTAGGGGCTTTGGATGTCCATGGCTACACCTTC; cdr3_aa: CASSVGALDVHGYTF
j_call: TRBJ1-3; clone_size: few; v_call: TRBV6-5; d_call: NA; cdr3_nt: TGTGCCAGCAGTTCCTGGACCCGGGGAGGAAACACCATATATTTT; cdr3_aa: CASSSWTRGGNTIYF
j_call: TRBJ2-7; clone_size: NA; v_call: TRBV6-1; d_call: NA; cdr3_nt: TGTGCCAGCAGTGTTAGGGGTGGGTACGAGCAGTACTTC; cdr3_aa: CASSVRGGYEQYF
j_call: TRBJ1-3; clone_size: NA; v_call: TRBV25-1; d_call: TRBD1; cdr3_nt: TGTGCCAGCTGGGACAGTGGAAACACCATATATTTT; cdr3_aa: CASWDSGNTIYF
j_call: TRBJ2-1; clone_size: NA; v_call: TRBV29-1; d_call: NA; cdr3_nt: TGCAGCGCGCTGCGGGGGCAGGGGTCTAATGAGCAGTTCTTC; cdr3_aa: CSALRGQGSNEQFF
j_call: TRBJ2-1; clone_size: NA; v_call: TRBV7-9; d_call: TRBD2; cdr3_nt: TGTGCCAGCAGCTCCGGTAGCGGGGCTTATGATGAGCAGTTCTTC; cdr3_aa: CASSSGSGAYDEQFF
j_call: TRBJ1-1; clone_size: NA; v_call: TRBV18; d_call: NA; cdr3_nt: TGTGCCAGCTCACCGGTGACAGTCACTGAAGCTTTCTTT; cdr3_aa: CASSPVTVTEAFF
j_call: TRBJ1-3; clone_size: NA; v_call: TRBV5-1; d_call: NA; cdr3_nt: TGCGCCAGCAGCTTGTCGGTGGGGCCTTCTGGAAACACCATATATTTT; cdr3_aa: CASSLSVGPSGNTIYF
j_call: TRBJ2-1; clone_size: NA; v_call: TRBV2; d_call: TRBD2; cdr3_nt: TGTGCCAGCCTGGTCGTACTAGCGGGGGGATGGGACGGTGAGCAGTTCTTC; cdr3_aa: CASLVVLAGGWDGEQFF
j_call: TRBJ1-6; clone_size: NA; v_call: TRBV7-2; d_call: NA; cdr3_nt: TGTGCCAGCAGCTTAGTAGGTTGGGGGGACTATAATTCACCCCTCCACTTT; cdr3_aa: CASSLVGWGDYNSPLHF
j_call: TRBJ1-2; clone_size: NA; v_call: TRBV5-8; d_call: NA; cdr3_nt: TGTGCCAGCAGCCCGGCGGGTGGCTACACCTTC; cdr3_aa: CASSPAGGYTF
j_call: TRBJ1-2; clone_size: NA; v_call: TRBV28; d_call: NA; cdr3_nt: TGTGCCAGCAGTTTTGAGGGGGGGACTAACTATGGCTACACCTTC; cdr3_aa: CASSFEGGTNYGYTF
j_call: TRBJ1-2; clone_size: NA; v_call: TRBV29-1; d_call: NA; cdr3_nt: TGCAGCGTTGTTGGCCTCTTTAACTATGGCTACACCTTC; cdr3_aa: CSVVGLFNYGYTF
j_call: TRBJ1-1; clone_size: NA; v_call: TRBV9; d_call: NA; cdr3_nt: TGTGCCAGCAGCACCCGGGTGGGCACTGAAGCTTTCTTT; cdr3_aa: CASSTRVGTEAFF
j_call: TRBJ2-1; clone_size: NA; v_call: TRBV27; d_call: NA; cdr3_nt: TGTGCCAGCAGTTTCCCTGAATATACACCCTACAATGAGCAGTTCTTC; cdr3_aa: CASSFPEYTPYNEQFF
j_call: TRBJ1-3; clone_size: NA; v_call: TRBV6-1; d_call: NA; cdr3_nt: TGTGCCAGTACTACAGGGAGCTCTGGAAACACCATATATTTT; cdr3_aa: CASTTGSSGNTIYF
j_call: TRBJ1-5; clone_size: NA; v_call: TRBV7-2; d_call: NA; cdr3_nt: TGTGCCAGCAGCTTAGCGCATGGGGGGAATCAGCCCCAGCATTTT; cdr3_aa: CASSLAHGGNQPQHF
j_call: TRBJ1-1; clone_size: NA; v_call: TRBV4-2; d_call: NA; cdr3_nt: TGTGCCAGCAGCCAAGTGGGACAGAACACTGAAGCTTTCTTT; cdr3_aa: CASSQVGQNTEAFF
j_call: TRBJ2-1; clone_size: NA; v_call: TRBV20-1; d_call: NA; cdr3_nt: TGCAGTGCCCCTGACAGTTATGAGCAGTTCTTC; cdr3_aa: CSAPDSYEQFF
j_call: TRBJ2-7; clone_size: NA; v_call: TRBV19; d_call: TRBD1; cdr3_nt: TGTGCCAGTAGTACGACAGGGGAAGCCTACGAGCAGTACTTC; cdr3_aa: CASSTTGEAYEQYF
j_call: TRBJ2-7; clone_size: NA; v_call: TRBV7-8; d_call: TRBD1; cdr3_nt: TGTGCCAGCAGCTTAGAGGCCCCCAGACAGGGAGACTTCGACGAGCAGTACTTC; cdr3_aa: CASSLEAPRQGDFDEQYF
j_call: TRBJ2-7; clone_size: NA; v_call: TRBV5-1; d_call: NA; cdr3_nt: TGCGCCAGCAGCTTGGAGAGCGGCCCCTACGAGCAGTACTTC; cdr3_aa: CASSLESGPYEQYF
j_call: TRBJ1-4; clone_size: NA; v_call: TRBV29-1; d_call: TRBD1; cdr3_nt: TGCAGCGTAGAACAGGGGGCGGATGAAAAACTGTTTTTT; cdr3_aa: CSVEQGADEKLFF
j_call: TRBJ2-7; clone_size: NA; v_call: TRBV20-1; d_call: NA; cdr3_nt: TGCAGTGGTGGGAGAAACTACGAGCAGTACTTC; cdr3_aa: CSGGRNYEQYF
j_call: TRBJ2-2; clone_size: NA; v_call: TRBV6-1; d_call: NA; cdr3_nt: TGTGCCAGCAATAGGGGTTTTGCCGGGGAGCTGTTTTTT; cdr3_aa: CASNRGFAGELFF
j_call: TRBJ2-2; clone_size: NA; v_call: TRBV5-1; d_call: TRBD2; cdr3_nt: TGCGCCAGCAGCCCCCGGGTAGCGGGCCCCAGCACCGGGGAGCTGTTTTTT; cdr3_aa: CASSPRVAGPSTGELFF
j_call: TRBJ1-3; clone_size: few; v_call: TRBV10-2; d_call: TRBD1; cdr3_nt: TGCGCCACCACCTGGGACAGTGGAAACACCATATATTTT; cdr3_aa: CATTWDSGNTIYF
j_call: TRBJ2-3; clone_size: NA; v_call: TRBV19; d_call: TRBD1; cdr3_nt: TGTGCCAGTAGTACATGGCTCAGGGGGAGAGGAACAGATACGCAGTATTTT; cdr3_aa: CASSTWLRGRGTDTQYF
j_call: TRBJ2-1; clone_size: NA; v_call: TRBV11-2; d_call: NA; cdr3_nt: TGTGCCAGCAGCTCCAGTTGGGGGCCTGAAGGCTACAATGAGCAGTTCTTC; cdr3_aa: CASSSSWGPEGYNEQFF
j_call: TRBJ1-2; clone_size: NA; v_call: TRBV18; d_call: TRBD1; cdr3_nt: TGTGCCAGCTCACCGACAGGGGATACTAACTATGGCTACACCTTC; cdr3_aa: CASSPTGDTNYGYTF
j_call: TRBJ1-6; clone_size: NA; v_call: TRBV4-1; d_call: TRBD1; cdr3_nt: TGCGCCAGCAGCCAAGAACACAATATCGAGCGAGGGACAGGGAACCCTAATTCACCCCTCCACTTT; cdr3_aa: CASSQEHNIERGTGNPNSPLHF
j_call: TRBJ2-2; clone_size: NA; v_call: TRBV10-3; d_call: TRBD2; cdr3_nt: TGTGCCATCACGAAGCGGGAGAACACCGGGGAGCTGTTTTTT; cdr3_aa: CAITKRENTGELFF
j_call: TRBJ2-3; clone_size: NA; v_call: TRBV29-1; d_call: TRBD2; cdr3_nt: TGCAGCGTCGCTAGACTAGCGGGAGGCACAGATACGCAGTATTTT; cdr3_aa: CSVARLAGGTDTQYF
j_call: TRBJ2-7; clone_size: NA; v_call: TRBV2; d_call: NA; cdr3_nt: TGTGCCAGCAGTGAAGAGGGGTGGCAGTACTTC; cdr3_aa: CASSEEGWQYF
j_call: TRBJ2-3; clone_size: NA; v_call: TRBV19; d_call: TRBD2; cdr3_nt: TGTGCCAGTAGAGCTCAAGCGGGAGCATCAGATACGCAGTATTTT; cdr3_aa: CASRAQAGASDTQYF
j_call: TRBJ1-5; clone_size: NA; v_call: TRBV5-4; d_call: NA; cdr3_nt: TGTGCCAGCAGCTTGGATCAGGCAAATCAGCCCCAGCATTTT; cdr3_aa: CASSLDQANQPQHF
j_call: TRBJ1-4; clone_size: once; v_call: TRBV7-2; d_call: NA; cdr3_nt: TGTGCCAGCTCCCGGGGGGTTGGGGTTAATGAAAAACTGTTTTTT; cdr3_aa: CASSRGVGVNEKLFF
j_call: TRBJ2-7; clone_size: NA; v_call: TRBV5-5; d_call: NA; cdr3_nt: TGTGCCAGCAGCGTTACAGGTTCCTCCTACGAGCAGTACTTC; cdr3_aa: CASSVTGSSYEQYF
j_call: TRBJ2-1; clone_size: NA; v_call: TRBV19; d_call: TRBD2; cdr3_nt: TGTGCCAGTAGCGGGACTAGCGAGGACAATGAGCAGTTCTTC; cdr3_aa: CASSGTSEDNEQFF
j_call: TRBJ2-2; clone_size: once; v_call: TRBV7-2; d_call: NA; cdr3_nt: TGTGCCAGCAGCCTCCGCCGGGTCGGGGAGCTGTTTTTT; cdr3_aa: CASSLRRVGELFF
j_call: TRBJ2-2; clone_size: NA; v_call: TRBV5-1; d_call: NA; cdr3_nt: TGCGCCAGCAGCCACTTTACGGGGTGGGACACCGGGGAGCTGTTTTTT; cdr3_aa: CASSHFTGWDTGELFF
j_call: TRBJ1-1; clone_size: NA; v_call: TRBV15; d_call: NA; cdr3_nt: TGTGCCACCAGCAGATATCCCGCGGATGAAGCTTTCTTT; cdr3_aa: CATSRYPADEAFF
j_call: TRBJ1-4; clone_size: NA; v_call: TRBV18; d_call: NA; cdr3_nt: TGTGCCAGCTCACCAGATTTACGGAGTAGTCTGTTTTTT; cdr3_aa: CASSPDLRSSLFF
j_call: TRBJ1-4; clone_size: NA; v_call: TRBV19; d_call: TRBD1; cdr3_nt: TGTGCCAGTAGTATGGACAGGGGGAAACTGTTTTTT; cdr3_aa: CASSMDRGKLFF
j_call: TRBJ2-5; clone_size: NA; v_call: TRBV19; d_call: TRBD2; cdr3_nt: TGTGCCAGTAGTATCTTAGCAGCGGGGGAAGAGACCCAGTACTTC; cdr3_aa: CASSILAAGEETQYF
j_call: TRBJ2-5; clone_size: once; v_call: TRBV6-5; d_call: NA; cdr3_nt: TGTGCCAGCGGGAGGCTTGAGACCCAGTACTTC; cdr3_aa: CASGRLETQYF
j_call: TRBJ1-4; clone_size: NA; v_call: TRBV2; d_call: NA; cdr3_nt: TGTGCCAGCAGTGCCGGGGACTATATCCCAACTAATGAAAAACTGTTTTTT; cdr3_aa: CASSAGDYIPTNEKLFF
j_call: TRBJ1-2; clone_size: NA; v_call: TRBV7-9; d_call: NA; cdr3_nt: TGTGCCGGCAGCTTTGGGGGCGCAGAAGGCTACACCTTC; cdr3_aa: CAGSFGGAEGYTF